This T cell receptor (beta chain) emerged from a study of shared clonotypes between healthy human individuals (dated by TCRdb to 2020 to 2022). Broadly, across the study: A few men and a couple of women, aged 18 to 49 years, made up the cohort. For each donor, three plates each were used for CD4 naive and CD4 memory, two plates were used for CD8 naive, and one plate was used for CD8 memory. To estimate repertoire size and how much clonotypes are shared between individuals, the study performed deep sequencing of blood TCR repertoires from about five healthy adults. To increase sequencing depth and limit assay-specific biases, TCR repertoire library preparation and sequencing were carried out by different laboratories using diverse techniques. Per donor, leukapheresis produced somewhere between about 0.94 and 9.5 billion PBMCs.

Unmatched junction bases come to 8, with V trimmed by 3 bases and J by 4 bases. The CDR3 starts with the cysteine, ends with the phenylalanine, and has 15 residues. CDR3 DNA only is kept here, 45 bases in frame from base 1. CDR1 and CDR2 are read off the germline V gene as SGDLS and YYNGEE. Notes on this clone: Its antigen is still unknown. No per-base quality is available; no much larger clone lies one base away.

TCR CDR3 regions were amplified from genomic DNA by multiplex PCR using the deep immunoSEQ assay. For each cell subset, the extracted genomic DNA was distributed evenly across all wells of several immunoSEQ 96-well plates, and each plate served as one replicate. Each replicate PCR for sorted subsets received roughly 200 ng genomic DNA, equal to roughly 30,000 T cell genomes. The purified libraries were quantified using a Qubit 3.0 fluorometer, sized with a Bioanalyzer 2100, and then quantified again using the KAPA Library Quantification kit. Every immunoSEQ 96-well plate was sequenced on a dedicated single-read 150-cycle Illumina NextSeq 550 flow cell. The study's processing was this. Because the immunoSEQ output held only junctional sequences and lacked quality scores, the filtering could not match the filtering applied to full-length reads. To assign V/J genes and CDR3, sequences were annotated against IMGT germline references using PyIR, a Python wrapper for IgBLAST v1.9. Reads were filtered out if the reads had weak V/J assignments (E-value above 1e-6), no CDR3, stop codons, out-of-frame junctions, or ambiguous translated residues. A V3J clonotype was defined by an identical inferred V gene, J gene, and CDR3 amino acid sequence. To compute the percentage overlap between repertoires, the number of shared unique clonotypes was divided by the size of the smaller repertoire. Repertoire richness was assessed with RTK rarefaction, the Chao1 estimator, and Recon v2.1 estimates of unobserved clonotypes. OLGA was used to compute generation probabilities for all TCRbeta clonotypes that the gDNA method yielded from a handful of donors. TCRdb retrieved this table from immuneACCESS and kept in-frame rearrangements only. Not all clones are present; in checked studies, unresolved V genes account for under half, and no reason is known for the remainder. D and trimming come from the DNA, and the V and J calls and clone size come from that table. Across this sample there are under 650,000 clones, with approximately 95% seen only once. Of the sample, 0.06% falls within the top ten clones.

The donors were healthy, HIV-negative adults with no recently reported acute infections or vaccinations. Only Caucasian adults living in Nashville, Tennessee, USA were represented among the donors. CD4+ T cells were enriched by magnetic negative selection, after which naive cells were positively selected on CD45RA and the negative fraction was taken as the memory subset. Blood was obtained by leukapheresis, after which PBMCs were separated by Ficoll-Histopaque density gradient centrifugation and cryopreserved in liquid nitrogen vapor phase. Purity and quantity of every magnetically sorted T cell population were checked by analytical flow cytometry. Each sorted fraction had its genomic DNA isolated and then quantified by UV absorbance on a Nanodrop 2000c. The paper's findings and limits, for the study overall: Across a few donors, roughly 5.4% of naive CD4, over 3% of naive CD8, 2% to 2.5% of memory CD4, and approximately 0.4% of memory CD8 clonotypes were shared. Pairwise subsampling led to the expectation that sequencing depth would affect the degree of clonotype sharing among donors. Larger estimated clonotype richness was generally found for naive subsets than for memory subsets. Only blood was sampled, and tissue TCR repertoires likely differ from those in blood. Incomplete sequencing was indicated by rarefaction of sorted-subset datasets, despite the large sequencing depth. Higher generation probabilities were observed for clonotypes shared by all four sorted-subset donors than for non-shared clonotypes. The small number of donors limited the genetic and exposure-history diversity represented.

The rearrangement combines TRBV9 with TRBJ2-5; TRBD2 agrees with 8 junctional bases. The source of this sequence is a woman aged 25 to 39 in good health. What was sequenced was naive CD4+ T cells sorted from blood. The sample's cell subset or site label is to be understood as: CD45RA+ positively selected. Read as DNA, the sequence is TGTGCCAGCAGCGCCAGCGGGAGAGTTGGAGAGACCCAGTACTTC. Translation gives CASSASGRVGETQYF.